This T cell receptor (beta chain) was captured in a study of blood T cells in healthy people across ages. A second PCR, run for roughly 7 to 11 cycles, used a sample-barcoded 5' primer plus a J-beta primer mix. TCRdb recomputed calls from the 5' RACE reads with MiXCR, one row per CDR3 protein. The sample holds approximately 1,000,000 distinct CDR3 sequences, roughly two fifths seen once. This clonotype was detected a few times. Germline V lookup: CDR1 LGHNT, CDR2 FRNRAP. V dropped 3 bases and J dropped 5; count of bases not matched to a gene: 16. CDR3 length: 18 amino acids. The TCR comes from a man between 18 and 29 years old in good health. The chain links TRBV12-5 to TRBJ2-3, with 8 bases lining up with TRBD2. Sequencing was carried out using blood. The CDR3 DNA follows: TGTGCTAGTGGTTTCTTGCTGGAGACTAGCGCGTTCGGAGATACGCAGTATTTT. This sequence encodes CASGFLLETSAFGDTQYF. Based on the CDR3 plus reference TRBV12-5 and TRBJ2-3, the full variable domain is DARVTQTPRHKVTEMGQEVTMRCQPILGHNTVFWYRQTMMQGLELLAYFRNRAPLDDSGMPKDRFSAEMPDATLATLKIQPSEPRDSAVYFCASGFLLETSAFGDTQYFGPGTRLTVL.